The sequence of this TCR beta chain was determined in a study of T cell responses to AZD1222 COVID-19 vaccine. Study outcomes and limitations: The number of AZD1222 recipients seropositive at baseline was only five to seven. Of spike-specific TCRs, nearly half reportedly target regions left unmutated in variants. Samples come after the peak T cell response, not at day 14. Donors were chiefly white British, with a greater number of females, and clonal diversity was perhaps underestimated.

As to this clone: Its matching antigen is unknown.

This CDR3 region has 14 residues. Trimming cost V 1 base and J 2 bases, with 9 bases left between them. Per the germline V gene, CDR1 is SGHDN and CDR2 is FVKESK. TCRdb's copy holds only in-frame clones and misses some; the assay was immunoSEQ multiplex PCR. The sample carries some 86,000 clones, 65% to 85% recorded once. The gene calls are TRBV14 and TRBJ2-7; unclear D gene. The origin of this receptor is an adult in good health. The sequences come from peripheral blood, collected on day 0 of AZD1222 vaccination. CDR3 sequence reads: CASSQARSPYEQYF. CDR3 in DNA: TGTGCCAGCAGCCAAGCGAGGAGTCCCTACGAGCAGTACTTC.